This is a list of T cell receptor beta chains from one sample in a study of PD-1 blockade in mismatch repair-deficient tumors. Sequencing used immunoSEQ multiplex PCR; TCRdb keeps in-frame clones, though not all of them. The profile shows some 66,000 clones, around 88% of them singletons. This sample comprised peripheral blood, obtained 52 weeks after starting pembrolizumab. These receptors originate from an adult with mismatch repair-deficient cancer. The CDR3 runs from the conserved cysteine through the conserved F or W. Fields, in order: D gene, V gene, clone size, J gene, CDR3 protein, CDR3 DNA. D genes are given only for firm matches. Size is stated for part of the rows, as once, few or many counts, or as a class when the clone is expanded.

TRBD2	TRBV7-9	.	TRBJ2-1	CASSLLAGRRGEQFF	TGTGCCAGCAGCTTACTAGCGGGAAGGAGGGGTGAGCAGTTCTTC
.	TRBV7-9	.	TRBJ2-2	CASSLAQGPNTGELFF	TGTGCCAGCAGCTTAGCGCAGGGTCCGAACACCGGGGAGCTGTTTTTT
.	TRBV29-1	.	TRBJ1-1	CSANRQMNTEAFF	TGCAGCGCCAATAGACAGATGAACACTGAAGCTTTCTTT
.	TRBV11-3	few	TRBJ2-2	CASSLGHGELFF	TGTGCCAGCAGCTTAGGCCACGGGGAGCTGTTTTTT
.	TRBV11-2	.	TRBJ2-7	CASSPTFGSSYEQYF	TGTGCCAGCAGCCCGACATTCGGGTCTTCCTACGAGCAGTACTTC
.	TRBV19	.	TRBJ2-1	CASSPGTGNEQFF	TGTGCCAGTAGCCCCGGGACTGGAAATGAGCAGTTCTTC
.	TRBV4-3	.	TRBJ2-2	CASSQGDGGTGELFF	TGCGCCAGCAGCCAAGGAGACGGAGGGACCGGGGAGCTGTTTTTT
.	TRBV13	.	TRBJ1-2	CASYGAHDGYTF	TGTGCCTCTTACGGGGCGCATGATGGCTACACCTTC
.	TRBV6-1	.	TRBJ2-7	CASSERFEYEQYF	TGTGCCAGCAGTGAACGGTTCGAATACGAGCAGTACTTC
.	TRBV6-5	few	TRBJ1-5	CASSYGLFQPQHF	TGTGCCAGCAGTTACGGGCTCTTCCAGCCCCAGCATTTT
.	TRBV27	.	TRBJ2-3	CASSIGTDTQYF	TGTGCCAGCAGTATCGGCACAGATACGCAGTATTTT
TRBD1	TRBV19	.	TRBJ1-5	CASTPGSTGDFGNQPQHF	TGTGCCAGTACCCCAGGTTCGACAGGGGATTTCGGGAATCAGCCCCAGCATTTT
.	TRBV30	.	TRBJ1-2	CAWSLVHNYGYTF	TGTGCCTGGAGTCTGGTACATAACTATGGCTACACCTTC
.	TRBV2	.	TRBJ2-7	CASSEGRVTSYEQYF	TGTGCCAGCAGTGAAGGACGGGTGACATCCTACGAGCAGTACTTC
TRBD2	TRBV10-3	.	TRBJ2-2	CAISDSGLAENTGELFF	TGTGCCATCAGTGATTCGGGACTAGCGGAAAACACCGGGGAGCTGTTTTTT
.	TRBV5-1	.	TRBJ2-1	CASSLGARYNEQFF	TGCGCCAGCAGCTTGGGGGCACGGTACAATGAGCAGTTCTTC
TRBD1	TRBV14	.	TRBJ2-7	CASSQGQGTGEQYF	TGTGCCAGCAGCCAAGGACAGGGTACGGGAGAGCAGTACTTC
.	TRBV7-7	.	TRBJ2-3	CASSPSTATGDTQYF	TGTGCTAGCAGCCCAAGCACGGCTACTGGGGATACGCAGTATTTT
.	TRBV7-6	.	TRBJ2-3	CASSLRRATDTQYF	TGTGCCAGCAGCTTAAGGAGGGCCACAGATACGCAGTATTTT
.	TRBV10-3	.	TRBJ2-7	CATTNLYSAQYF	TGTGCCACCACAAACTTGTATTCTGCGCAGTACTTC
.	TRBV4-2	.	TRBJ2-7	CASSQDIQISYEQYF	TGTGCCAGCAGCCAAGATATTCAGATCTCCTACGAGCAGTACTTC
.	TRBV7-3	.	TRBJ2-7	CASSLIGGGEQYF	TGTGCCAGCAGCTTAATTGGGGGAGGCGAGCAGTACTTC
TRBD2	TRBV28	.	TRBJ2-3	CASSIPGISGSSDTQYF	TGTGCCAGCAGTATACCGGGGATTAGCGGGAGCTCAGATACGCAGTATTTT
.	TRBV28	.	TRBJ1-4	CASSFFGEGLFF	TGTGCCAGCAGTTTTTTTGGGGAGGGACTGTTTTTT
.	TRBV2	.	TRBJ2-7	CASSTNYEQYF	TGTGCCAGCAGCACCAACTACGAGCAGTACTTC
.	TRBV5-5	.	TRBJ2-7	CASSLFSYEQYF	TGTGCCAGCAGCTTGTTTTCTTACGAGCAGTACTTC
.	TRBV6-1	.	TRBJ1-1	CASSRNTEAFF	TGTGCCAGCAGCCGGAACACTGAAGCTTTCTTT
.	TRBV7-2	few	TRBJ1-2	CASSPRFDGYTF	TGTGCCAGCAGCCCACGGTTCGATGGCTACACCTTC
.	TRBV14	few	TRBJ2-7	CASSQGTAYEQYF	TGTGCCAGCAGCCAGGGGACGGCCTACGAGCAGTACTTC
TRBD1	TRBV4-1	once	TRBJ2-7	CASSPQGASYEQYF	TGCGCCAGCAGCCCTCAGGGGGCCTCCTACGAGCAGTACTTC
TRBD1	TRBV29-1	.	TRBJ2-1	CSVRDRYEQFF	TGCAGCGTTCGGGACAGATATGAGCAGTTCTTC
.	TRBV28	.	TRBJ2-7	CASSLWGASYEQYF	TGTGCCAGCAGTTTATGGGGGGCCTCCTACGAGCAGTACTTC
TRBD1	TRBV4-1	.	TRBJ1-4	CASSQDWDREDEKLFF	TGCGCCAGCAGCCAAGATTGGGACAGGGAGGATGAAAAACTGTTTTTT
.	TRBV6-1	.	TRBJ2-7	CASSDWQALYEQYF	TGTGCCAGCAGTGATTGGCAGGCACTCTACGAGCAGTACTTC
.	TRBV7-2	.	TRBJ2-7	CASSFRGPLFYEQYF	TGTGCCAGCAGCTTCAGAGGGCCCCTTTTCTACGAGCAGTACTTC
TRBD1	TRBV5-4	.	TRBJ2-1	CASSPGTGDAGLEFF	TGCGCCAGCAGCCCCGGGACAGGGGACGCTGGTTTAGAGTTCTTC
.	TRBV30	.	TRBJ2-7	CAWSVRQGWNYEQYF	TGTGCCTGGAGTGTACGTCAGGGTTGGAACTACGAGCAGTACTTC
TRBD2	TRBV9	.	TRBJ2-7	CASSPGTSSYEQYF	TGTGCCAGCAGTCCCGGGACTAGCTCCTACGAGCAGTACTTC
.	TRBV10-2	few	TRBJ2-7	CASSEGSPYEQYF	TGCGCCAGCAGTGAAGGCAGTCCCTACGAGCAGTACTTC
TRBD1	TRBV27	once	TRBJ2-7	CASSLSSGTVSYEQYF	TGTGCCAGCAGTTTGTCTTCCGGGACAGTCTCCTACGAGCAGTACTTC
.	TRBV7-3	once	TRBJ1-5	CASSLLKGGDQPQHF	TGTGCCAGCAGCTTATTGAAGGGGGGCGATCAGCCCCAGCATTTT
.	TRBV20-1	.	TRBJ2-5	CSALQETQYF	TGCAGTGCCTTACAAGAGACCCAGTACTTC
.	TRBV28	.	TRBJ2-5	CASSPLKDGQETQYF	TGTGCCAGCAGTCCCCTCAAGGACGGCCAAGAGACCCAGTACTTC
.	TRBV7-6	.	TRBJ2-3	CASSHKRRVSTDTQYF	TGTGCCAGCAGCCACAAAAGGAGGGTGAGCACAGATACGCAGTATTTT
.	TRBV27	.	TRBJ1-3	CASSPGSGPGNTIYF	TGTGCCAGCAGTCCTGGCTCAGGGCCTGGAAACACCATATATTTT
.	TRBV10-2	.	TRBJ2-2	CASSATGGGTGELFF	TGCGCCAGCAGCGCTACAGGGGGAGGGACCGGGGAGCTGTTTTTT
TRBD1	TRBV14	.	TRBJ2-7	CASSRWDREYYEQYF	TGTGCCAGCAGCAGATGGGACAGGGAGTACTACGAGCAGTACTTC
.	TRBV11-2	.	TRBJ1-3	CASSLALGTGNTIYF	TGTGCCAGCAGCCTAGCACTCGGAACTGGAAACACCATATATTTT
TRBD2	TRBV7-9	.	TRBJ2-7	CASSLVGGLAAYSYEQYF	TGTGCCAGCAGCTTAGTAGGGGGACTAGCGGCCTACTCCTACGAGCAGTACTTC